This entry lists 2 T cell receptor beta chains sequenced from one sample in a study of cytomegalovirus exposure and HLA in healthy donors. Only in-frame clones appear in the TCRdb table, and some are missing; sequencing was by immunoSEQ multiplex PCR. The sample shows some 250,000 clones, about 90% of them seen only once. Input material: PBMCs. The origin of the receptors is a woman aged 18 to 35 in good health and CMV-seronegative.

This clone was observed a handful of times. The chain has TRBV4-1 and TRBJ1-2; 7 bases line up with TRBD1. Unmatched junction bases numbered 4, after V lost 3 bases and J lost 3 bases. The CDR3 sequence is 14 residues long. Germline CDR1 MGHRA, CDR2 YSYEKL. CDR3 protein: CASSQETGYYGYTF. CDR3 coding DNA: TGCGCCAGCAGCCAGGAGACAGGGTACTATGGCTACACCTTC.

This clone was counted once. The V and J genes are TRBV7-2 and TRBJ2-2; 7 bases line up with TRBD1. Trimming took 5 bases from V and 3 from J; bases not matched to a gene: 3. The CDR3 is 14 amino acids. Germline V gene data show CDR1 as SGHTA and CDR2 as FQGNSA. CDR3 residues: CASSRTGDTGELFF. The CDR3 DNA reads TGTGCCAGCAGCCGCACAGGGGACACCGGGGAGCTGTTTTTT.